The 8 T cell receptor beta chains in this list originate from one sample, sequenced in a study of CD8 T cells in Susac syndrome. The RNA, roughly 0.45 to 1 ug, was put through reverse transcription using random hexamers. TCRdb itself ran the immunoSEQ multiplex PCR reads through MiXCR, one entry per CDR3 protein. The data hold approximately 150,000 distinct CDR3 sequences, with approximately 93% observed a single time. The sample was CD4+ T cells from PBMCs. These receptors all come from a human donor with multiple sclerosis.

The rearrangement uses TRBV20-1 and TRBJ2-1; 10 positions match TRBD2. Trimming took 7 bases from V and 4 from J; bases not matched to a gene: 7. This CDR3 has 14 residues. Germline V gene lookup returns CDR1 DFQATT and CDR2 SNEGSKA (reference sequence). Here the CDR3 DNA reads TGCAGTGTTAATCTAGCGGGGGCTTACAATGAGCAGTTCTTC. It is translated as CSVNLAGAYNEQFF.

The chain carries TRBV20-1 and TRBJ1-2; 11 nucleotides agree with TRBD1. The J segment lost 8 bases and the V segment lost 4 bases, leaving 9 bases of the junction unmatched. The CDR3 runs 14 residues. The germline CDR1 and CDR2 sequences are DFQATT and SNEGSKA (reference sequence). As DNA, the CDR3 is TGCAGTGCTAATCCCGGGACAGGGGGAGACGGCTACACCTTC. This translates into CSANPGTGGDGYTF.

The chain carries TRBV7-9 and TRBJ2-5; D ambiguous. The germline V gene encodes CDR1 SEHNR and CDR2 FQNEAQ (reference sequence). This CDR3 is 13 amino acids long. V dropped 2 bases and J dropped 3 bases, with 7 bases sitting between them. Here the CDR3 reads CASSLWAEETQYF. CDR3 DNA: TGTGCCAGCAGCTTATGGGCGGAAGAGACCCAGTACTTC. Variable domain in full (rest from reference TRBV7-9 and TRBJ2-5): DTGVSQNPRHKITKRGQNVTFRCDPISEHNRLYWYRQTLGQGPEFLTYFQNEAQLEKSRLLSDRFSAERPKGSFSTLEIQRTEQGDSAMYLCASSLWAEETQYFGPGTRLLVL.

V gene TRBV19 combines with J gene TRBJ2-1; 13 bases are shared with TRBD2. The CDR3 is 15 amino acids. Germline values: CDR1 LNHDA, CDR2 SQIVND (reference sequence). The V segment lost 7 bases and the J segment 5 bases; nucleotides outside the gene matches: 5. CDR3 in DNA: TGTGCCAGTACCGAAGGGACTAGCGGGAACAATGAGCAGTTCTTC. Amino acid sequence: CASTEGTSGNNEQFF.

The chain recombines TRBV20-1 with TRBJ2-5, with TRBD1 matching over 10 bases. CDR3 length: 14 amino acids. Losses at the gene ends were 4 bases for V and 3 bases for J; bases not matched to a gene: 5. CDR1 DFQATT and CDR2 SNEGSKA come from the germline V gene (reference sequence). CDR3 coding DNA: TGCAGTGCTACCTACGGGACAGGGGAAGAGACCCAGTACTTC. This translates into CSATYGTGEETQYF.

The chain has TRBV2 and TRBJ2-6; D is perhaps TRBD2 (5 bases). V shed 7 bases and J shed 3 bases, with 19 bases lying between them. Germline lookup yields CDR1 SNHLY and CDR2 FYNNEI. CDR3 length: 17 amino acids. Written as DNA, the CDR3 is TGTGCCAGCATTAGTAATTGGCACGCGGGTGGGGCCAACGTCCTGACTTTC. Its protein is CASISNWHAGGANVLTF.

The chain carries TRBV19 and TRBJ2-6; no clear D. V dropped 5 bases and J dropped 0 bases, with 11 bases sitting between them. The germline V gene has CDR1 LNHDA and CDR2 SQIVND (reference sequence). This CDR3 spans 16 amino acids. CDR3 DNA: TGTGCCAGTAGTGGGGTCGGGCGCTCTGGGGCCAACGTCCTGACTTTC. Its protein product is CASSGVGRSGANVLTF.

The chain uses TRBV11-2 and TRBJ2-1; 9 nucleotides line up with TRBD2. The ends lost 1 base at V and 2 bases at J; junction bases unmatched: 9. This CDR3 contains 18 residues. Germline loops: CDR1 SGHAT, CDR2 FQNNGV. The CDR3 protein is CASSLASGVGVPYNEQFF. The CDR3 bases are TGTGCCAGCAGCTTAGCTAGCGGGGTGGGTGTGCCCTACAATGAGCAGTTCTTC.